Listed here are 19 T cell receptor beta chains from one sample, sequenced in a study of regulatory T cells in long-lasting Graves disease. Stated time point: newly diagnosed GD, antithyroid drugs for less than 3 months. From PBMCs, RNA was extracted and then used to make the TCR library. Arm-PCR with iRepertoire HTBI primers amplified the CDR3 regions for these TCR beta libraries. TCRdb independently ran MiXCR on the multiplex PCR reads; one entry per CDR3 protein. The sample carries 450,000 to 650,000 distinct CDR3 sequences, more than 15% recorded once. These data were also filed under a second study, of T cells in Graves' hyperthyroidism and ophthalmopathy.

Sequencing used peripheral blood mononuclear cells (PBMCs), obtained at new diagnosis, from a patient treated with antithyroid drugs. The receptors were gathered from a woman aged 40-65 years with Graves disease.

The chain has TRBV28 and TRBJ2-7; 7 nucleotides align to TRBD1. V dropped 6 bases and J dropped 6; count of bases not matched to a gene: 11. The CDR3 runs to 14 residues. CDR1 and CDR2 from the germline V gene are MDHEN and SYDVKM. The CDR3 reads CASRPGQTFSEQYF. The CDR3 coding sequence is TGTGCCAGCAGGCCGGGACAGACCTTTTCCGAGCAGTACTTC.

The CDR3 is CASSYSGGVSYEQYF. CDR3 in DNA: TGTGCCAGCAGTTACTCGGGGGGAGTCTCCTACGAGCAGTACTTC. The rearrangement links TRBV6-2 or TRBV6-3 to TRBJ2-7, with D possibly matching TRBD2 (6 bases). The CDR3 covers 15 residues. V lost 0 bases and J 0 bases, leaving 9 bases between the germline ends. The V gene's germline CDR1 is MNHEY and CDR2 SVGEGT.

The chain employs TRBV10-3 and TRBJ2-1; 10 positions agree with TRBD2. Germline lookup yields CDR1 ENHRY and CDR2 SYGVKD. The CDR3 is 16 amino acids. V was pared by 0 bases and J by 8 bases, with 7 bases of the junction left unmatched. The CDR3 protein is CAISESSGGATDEQFF. DNA of the CDR3: TGTGCCATCAGTGAGTCGAGCGGGGGGGCCACAGATGAGCAGTTCTTC.

A few counts support this clonotype. The gene calls are TRBV3-1 and TRBJ1-5; TRBD1 matches 9 bases. The CDR3 loop spans 15 amino acids. Per germline, CDR1 LGHDT and CDR2 YNNKEL (reference sequence). Trimming at V came to 4 bases and at J to 7 bases, leaving 8 bases not matched to a gene. DNA for the CDR3: TGTGCCAGCAGCCCGAGGACAGGGGATTTCCAGCCCCAGCATTTT. This sequence encodes CASSPRTGDFQPQHF.

The table lists this clonotype with many counts. V gene TRBV7-9 combines with J gene TRBJ1-2; D is possibly TRBD1 (6 bases). The ends were cut back, 6 bases at V and 8 bases at J, with 16 bases in the middle. The germline CDR1 and CDR2 sequences are SEHNR and FQNEAQ (reference sequence). The CDR3 is made up of 13 amino acids. The CDR3 loop reads CASSPLAGEGYTF. CDR3 DNA: TGTGCCAGCAGTCCCCTGGCAGGGGAAGGCTACACCTTC.

There are many counts of this clonotype. The chain uses TRBV2 and TRBJ2-5, with 8 bases matching TRBD1. The CDR3 extends over 13 amino acids. V was pared by 9 bases and J by 3 bases, with 6 bases of the junction left unmatched. The germline V gene has CDR1 SNHLY and CDR2 FYNNEI. CDR3 sequence reads: CARTGTGKETQYF. The DNA of the CDR3 is TGTGCCAGAACCGGGACAGGAAAAGAGACCCAGTACTTC.

Ten or more counts support this clonotype. This rearrangement joins TRBV11-2 to TRBJ2-1; no definite D call. The CDR3 loop spans 14 amino acids. Germline-derived CDR1 and CDR2 are SGHAT and FQNNGV. Trimming left V 0 bases short and J 2 bases short, with 5 bases between. The CDR3 region is CASSLDGAYNEQFF. The DNA of the CDR3 is TGTGCCAGCAGCTTAGACGGAGCCTACAATGAGCAGTTCTTC. The full variable domain, completed using reference TRBV11-2 and TRBJ2-1, is EAGVAQSPRYKIIEKRQSVAFWCNPISGHATLYWYQQILGQGPKLLIQFQNNGVVDDSQLPKDRFSAERLKGVDSTLKIQPAKLEDSAVYLCASSLDGAYNEQFFGPGTRLTVL.

This clonotype was counted a few times. This chain links TRBV3-1 with TRBJ2-1, with D possibly called TRBD1 or TRBD2 (5 bases each). CDR1 LGHDT and CDR2 YNNKEL come from the germline V gene (reference sequence). Trimming took 0 bases from V and 4 from J, leaving 10 bases between them. CDR3 length equals 15 residues. The CDR3 coding sequence is TGTGCCAGCAGCCAAGAGGGGGACGGATACAATGAGCAGTTCTTC. Its protein product is CASSQEGDGYNEQFF.

This clonotype was seen at least ten times. This chain uses TRBV12-3 or TRBV12-4 with TRBJ2-1, with D perhaps TRBD1 (6 bases). CDR3 length: 15 amino acids. The V gene lost 6 bases and the J gene lost 8 bases, with 20 bases spanning the gap. CDR3 loop: CASRSVGAASDEQFF. The CDR3 bases are TGTGCCAGCAGATCCGTGGGGGCCGCAAGCGATGAGCAGTTCTTC.

Only a few counts were recorded for this clonotype. Here the CDR3 reads CASDRDYNEQFF. In nucleotides, the CDR3 is TGTGCCAGCGACCGGGACTACAATGAGCAGTTCTTC. This sequence joins TRBV6-1 and TRBJ2-1; D possibly corresponds to TRBD2 (5 bases). The CDR3 length is 12 residues. Trimming took 8 bases from V and 3 from J, leaving 8 bases between them. Germline loops: CDR1 MNHNS, CDR2 SASEGT.

This chain connects TRBV29-1 to TRBJ1-2; the match to TRBD1 covers 7 bases. Germline-derived CDR1 and CDR2 are SQVTM and ANQGSEA. V gave up 3 bases and J gave up 1 base; unmatched junction bases: 5. This CDR3 has 14 amino acids. CDR3 nucleotides: TGCAGCGTTGAGTCGTCAGGGGGTAACTATGGCTACACCTTC. Encoded protein: CSVESSGGNYGYTF.

CDR3 sequence: CASSGRSSTDTQYF. The CDR3 DNA reads as TGTGCCAGCAGTGGACGGAGTAGCACAGATACGCAGTATTTT. This chain connects TRBV6-2 or TRBV6-3 to TRBJ2-3; D not resolved. Germline CDR1 MNHEY, CDR2 SVGEGT. V was trimmed by 5 bases and J by 0 bases, leaving 9 bases between them. This CDR3 spans 14 amino acids.

Many counts were recorded for this clonotype. The chain links TRBV6-9 to TRBJ2-7; no clear D. Trimming took 4 bases from V and 0 from J, leaving 7 bases between them. Germline V gene data show CDR1 as MNHGY and CDR2 as SVAAGI. The CDR3 totals 13 residues. CDR3 in DNA: TGTGCCAGCAGTTCAACAGACTCCTACGAGCAGTACTTC. It encodes CASSSTDSYEQYF.

This clonotype came up a few times. At one end, the junction sequence differs from germline, possibly due to a read error. The V and J genes are TRBV6-1 and TRBJ2-2, with 10 bases fitting TRBD1. Germline lookup yields CDR1 MNHNS and CDR2 SASEGT. The CDR3 extends over 15 amino acids. CDR3 loop: CAGRGQGTTPGELFF. The CDR3, as DNA: TGTGCCGGCAGGGGACAGGGGACGACCCCCGGGGAGCTGTTTTTT.

This clonotype was picked up many times. The V gene is TRBV6-1, the J gene TRBJ1-1; the match to TRBD1 covers 8 bases. The CDR3 totals 15 residues. Germline lookup yields CDR1 MNHNS and CDR2 SASEGT. With 6 bases clipped from V and 1 base from J, the junction kept 7 bases outside the gene matches. CDR3 residues: CASSHIGTGNTEAFF. The CDR3 DNA sequence: TGTGCCAGCAGCCACATAGGGACAGGGAACACTGAAGCTTTCTTT.

In its sample, this clonotype was seen a few times. The V call is TRBV10-3, the J call TRBJ1-2, with a tentative D call TRBD1 (5 bases). This CDR3 has 13 residues. V lost 10 bases and J lost 4, with 16 bases in between. Germline CDR1 reads ENHRY; CDR2 reads SYGVKD. CDR3 in DNA: TGTGCCACCACTGGGACGGAGAGCTATGGCTACACCTTC. It encodes CATTGTESYGYTF.

This clonotype turned up a few times. This may arise from a read error, as a much more abundant clone is one base away. The rearrangement links TRBV7-3 to TRBJ1-6; no definite D call. This CDR3 has 13 residues. Germline loops: CDR1 SGHTA, CDR2 FQGTGA. The CDR3 nucleotides are TGTGCCAGCAACTTAAAGGGTAATTCACCCCTCCACTTT. As protein: CASNLKGNSPLHF.

This clonotype was seen a handful of times. This chain uses TRBV2 with TRBJ1-2; no clear D gene. V dropped 6 bases and J dropped 6 bases, with 14 bases sitting between them. The CDR3 is 13 amino acids. Germline CDR1 SNHLY, CDR2 FYNNEI. The CDR3 bases are TGTGCCAGCAGCAAGGGAGGTTCGGATGGCTACACCTTC. Translated: CASSKGGSDGYTF.

CDR3 region: CASSMSTTEAFF. In nucleotides, the CDR3 is TGTGCCAGTAGTATGAGTACCACTGAAGCTTTCTTT. The V and J genes are TRBV19 and TRBJ1-1; D not certain. CDR1 and CDR2 from the germline V gene are LNHDA and SQIVND (reference sequence). The V end was cut by 3 bases, the J end by 4 bases, with 6 bases between. The CDR3 extends over 12 amino acids. The whole variable domain, remainder taken from reference TRBV19 and TRBJ1-1, is DGGITQSPKYLFRKEGQNVTLSCEQNLNHDAMYWYRQDPGQGLRLIYYSQIVNDFQKGDIAEGYSVSREKKESFPLTVTSAQKNPTAFYLCASSMSTTEAFFGQGTRLTVV.